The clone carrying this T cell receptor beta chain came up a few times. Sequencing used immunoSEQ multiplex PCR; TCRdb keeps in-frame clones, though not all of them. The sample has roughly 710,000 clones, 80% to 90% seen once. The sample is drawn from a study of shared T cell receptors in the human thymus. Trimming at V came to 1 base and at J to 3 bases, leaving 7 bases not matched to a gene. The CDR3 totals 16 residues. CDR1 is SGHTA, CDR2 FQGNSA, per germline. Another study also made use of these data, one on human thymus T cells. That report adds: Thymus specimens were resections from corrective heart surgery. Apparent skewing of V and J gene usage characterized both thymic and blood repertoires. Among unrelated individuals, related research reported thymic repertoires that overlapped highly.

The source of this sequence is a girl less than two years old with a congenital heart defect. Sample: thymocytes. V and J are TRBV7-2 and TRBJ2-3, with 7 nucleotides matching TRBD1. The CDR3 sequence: CASSLVPQQGTDTQYF. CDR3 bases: TGTGCCAGCAGCTTAGTTCCCCAACAGGGGACAGATACGCAGTATTTT.